The 14 T cell receptor beta chains given below trace back to one sample, sequenced in a study of cytomegalovirus exposure and HLA in healthy donors. PCR was performed using 60 Vbeta and 13 Jbeta primers. Only in-frame clones appear in the TCRdb table, and some are missing; sequencing was by immunoSEQ multiplex PCR. The table lists about 150,000 clones, 73% of them singletons, with about 5.4% in the top ten. The source material was PBMCs. All receptors derive from a young woman in good health and CMV-seropositive.

This clone was seen a single time. The V gene is TRBV6-5, the J gene TRBJ1-1; D gene uncertain. The V and J ends lost 7 bases and 3 bases respectively, with 12 bases between them. The CDR3 totals 13 residues. Looked up from germline, CDR1 is MNHEY and CDR2 is SVGAGI. CDR3 in DNA: TGTGCCAGCATTACCTACGGGGACACTGAAGCTTTCTTT. Translated, it gives CASITYGDTEAFF.

This clone appeared a few times. The chain's CDR3 is CASSSGLATDTQYF. The CDR3 DNA reads TGCGCCAGCAGCTCGGGACTAGCTACAGATACGCAGTATTTT. V gene TRBV5-1 combines with J gene TRBJ2-3; TRBD2 agrees at 9 bases. The V and J ends lost 3 bases and 3 bases, in that order; junction bases with no gene match: 2. The CDR3 totals 14 residues. Germline lookup yields CDR1 SGHRS and CDR2 YFSETQ.

This chain uses TRBV7-2 with TRBJ1-5; TRBD1 is a possible D gene (6 bases). The CDR3 length is 14 residues. The V and J ends lost 4 bases and 1 base respectively, with 8 bases between them. Germline CDR1 reads SGHTA; CDR2 reads FQGNSA. The DNA for the CDR3 is TGTGCCAGCAGCTGGGGACAAAGCAATCAGCCCCAGCATTTT. Amino acids: CASSWGQSNQPQHF.

V is TRBV7-8 and J is TRBJ2-7, with a weak D call TRBD1 (6 bases). The CDR3 loop spans 12 amino acids. Germline CDR1 is SGHVS and CDR2 is FQNEAQ. With 10 bases removed from V and 2 bases from J, the gap between germline ends came to 12 bases. The CDR3 nucleotides read TGTGCCACCCAGGGGCAGACCTACGAGCAGTACTTC. Translation gives CATQGQTYEQYF.

The CDR3 DNA reads TGCGCCAGCGCCGGGGCCGGGGAGCTGTTTTTT. Encoded protein: CASAGAGELFF. V gene TRBV5-1 combines with J gene TRBJ2-2, with D possibly matching TRBD2 (5 bases). The CDR3 consists of 11 residues. V was clipped by 7 bases and J by 6 bases, with 7 bases between them. The germline V gene has CDR1 SGHRS and CDR2 YFSETQ.

The CDR3 DNA follows: TGTGCCAGTAGTACCCAGGGGGCGACTGAAGCTTTCTTT. Translated, it gives CASSTQGATEAFF. The rearrangement uses TRBV19 and TRBJ1-1; 8 bases match TRBD1. CDR1 LNHDA and CDR2 SQIVND come from the germline V gene (reference sequence). The CDR3 is 13 residues long. V dropped 4 bases and J dropped 5; count of bases not matched to a gene: 3.

The chain carries TRBV7-3 and TRBJ1-1, with 10 bases that match TRBD1. J gave up 3 bases and V 4 bases, and 5 bases lay outside the gene matches. CDR3 length equals 15 residues. The germline V gene encodes CDR1 SGHTA and CDR2 FQGTGA. The CDR3 loop is CASSSTGGAYTEAFF. CDR3 sequence (DNA): TGTGCCAGCAGCTCGACAGGGGGCGCTTACACTGAAGCTTTCTTT.

In DNA, the CDR3 is TGTGCCAGCTCACCAACAGGGGGCGCTGAGCAGTTCTTC. Translated: CASSPTGGAEQFF. The rearrangement joins TRBV18 to TRBJ2-1; 9 positions match TRBD1. Germline lookup yields CDR1 KGHSH and CDR2 LQKENI. The CDR3 is 13 residues long. V shed 2 bases and J 9 bases; nucleotides not matched to a gene: 2.

The DNA for the CDR3 is TGTGCCAGCACCCCCAAGGGACAGGGCACCGAGCAGTACTTC. Translating gives CASTPKGQGTEQYF. This rearrangement joins TRBV9 to TRBJ2-7, with TRBD1 identical over 9 bases. There are 14 residues in the CDR3. J lost 6 bases, V lost 6 bases, and 10 bases had no gene match. CDR1 and CDR2 (germline): SGDLS, YYNGEE.

The rearrangement uses TRBV5-4 and TRBJ1-4; D might be TRBD1 (6 bases). The CDR3 has 13 amino acids. Germline V lookup: CDR1 SGHNT, CDR2 YYREEE (reference sequence). V dropped 8 bases and J dropped 4 bases, with 12 bases sitting between them. The chain's CDR3 is CASGAGDNEKLFF. The CDR3 DNA is TGTGCCAGTGGGGCAGGGGATAATGAAAAACTGTTTTTT.

In its sample, this clone was seen once. The CDR3 nucleotides are TGTGCCAGCAGCCCCCACGGGGGGGAAAATAATTCACCCCTCCACTTT. This encodes CASSPHGGENNSPLHF. The chain carries TRBV5-4 and TRBJ1-6; D may be TRBD1 (5 bases). Trimming pared 4 bases from V and 5 bases from J, leaving 16 bases between. The germline gives CDR1 SGHNT, CDR2 YYREEE (reference sequence). CDR3 length: 16 residues.

The sample holds one count of this clone. This sequence joins TRBV4-1 and TRBJ2-5; 8 bases map to TRBD1. The CDR3 extends over 15 amino acids. Trimming at V came to 0 bases and at J to 5 bases, leaving 5 bases not matched to a gene. CDR1 and CDR2 (germline): MGHRA, YSYEKL. The CDR3 loop is CASSQDRAGGETQYF. Here the CDR3 DNA reads TGCGCCAGCAGCCAAGATCGGGCAGGGGGCGAGACCCAGTACTTC.

A note on this clone: A junction end diverges from the germline sequence, so it may reflect a read error. The V call is TRBV7-9, the J call TRBJ2-3; D uncertain. CDR3 length: 12 amino acids. CDR1 is SEHNR and CDR2 is FQNEAQ in the germline V gene (reference sequence). CDR3 protein: CSSSQYTDTQYF. In nucleotides, the CDR3 is TGTTCCAGCAGCCAGTACACAGATACGCAGTATTTT.

The gene calls are TRBV4-1 and TRBJ1-1, with 8 nucleotides matching TRBD1. Germline V gene sequence: CDR1 MGHRA, CDR2 YSYEKL. J was trimmed by 3 bases and V by 1 base; bases with no gene match: 1. This CDR3 has 14 residues. CDR3 DNA: TGCGCCAGCAGCCAAGCAGGGGGCCACACTGAAGCTTTCTTT. Amino acids: CASSQAGGHTEAFF.